This is a list of T cell receptor beta chains from one sample in a study of T-cell reconstitution after alpha-beta-depleted transplantation in children. Each CDR3 protein is one row after TCRdb ran MiXCR on the PCR reads. The sample lists 500,000 to 650,000 distinct CDR3 sequences; under 15% were seen once. The input for sequencing was PBMCs, mostly from graft donor cells, taken 360 days after TCRalphabeta/CD19-depleted stem cell transplant. Receptors originate from a male patient younger than 18 who had a stem cell transplant for acute myeloid leukemia, so the T cells may come from the graft donor. Both conserved end residues are part of each CDR3. Each record gives: J gene, D gene, V gene, CDR3 protein. D genes are given only for firm matches.

J: TRBJ2-7; D: .; V: TRBV12-3/TRBV12-4; CDR3: CASSLEEASYEQYF
J: TRBJ2-5; D: .; V: TRBV20-1; CDR3: CSARDLGFRETQYF
J: TRBJ2-1; D: .; V: TRBV6-2/TRBV6-3; CDR3: CASSYMGSYNEQFF
J: TRBJ2-7; D: TRBD2; V: TRBV11-1; CDR3: CASSSATSALGKGIYEQYF
J: TRBJ2-1; D: TRBD1; V: TRBV27; CDR3: CASSGQGLAYNEQFF
J: TRBJ1-1; D: .; V: TRBV28; CDR3: CASWALSTGIWTEAFF
J: TRBJ2-7; D: .; V: TRBV2; CDR3: CARGPSLREQYF
J: TRBJ2-4; D: .; V: TRBV20-1; CDR3: CSARGEILAKNIQYF
J: TRBJ2-5; D: .; V: TRBV24-1; CDR3: CATSDFSTARVETQYF
J: TRBJ2-3; D: TRBD1; V: TRBV18; CDR3: CASPDRGPSTDTQYF
J: TRBJ2-4; D: TRBD2; V: TRBV7-8; CDR3: CASSHGLAGVAKNIQYF
J: TRBJ2-5; D: TRBD2; V: TRBV20-1; CDR3: CSARLAGGGGTQYF
J: TRBJ2-4; D: .; V: TRBV14; CDR3: CASSQDRPQNIQYF
J: TRBJ2-5; D: TRBD2; V: TRBV28; CDR3: CASSLGLVSQETQYF
J: TRBJ2-1; D: .; V: TRBV4-2; CDR3: CASSVLGGPSSYNEQFF
J: TRBJ2-7; D: TRBD2; V: TRBV20-1; CDR3: CSAVSGSFAYEQYF
J: TRBJ2-6; D: .; V: TRBV5-1; CDR3: CASSFFTFPVSGANVLTF
J: TRBJ1-4; D: .; V: TRBV28; CDR3: CASSGDRVPGNEKLFF
J: TRBJ2-3; D: .; V: TRBV7-2; CDR3: CASSLDDHTDTQYF
J: TRBJ2-4; D: .; V: TRBV29-1; CDR3: CSAELGYRFQYF
J: TRBJ2-3; D: .; V: TRBV12-3/TRBV12-4; CDR3: CASSPPEADTQYF
J: TRBJ2-6; D: TRBD1; V: TRBV15; CDR3: CATSRTLQGFSGANVLTF
J: TRBJ2-2; D: .; V: TRBV7-8; CDR3: CASSHWPISAGELFF
J: TRBJ2-1; D: TRBD2; V: TRBV29-1; CDR3: CSAYTSGGYNEQFF
J: TRBJ1-1; D: TRBD1; V: TRBV20-1; CDR3: CSALPRDRGMNTEAFF
J: TRBJ2-1; D: TRBD2; V: TRBV29-1; CDR3: CSVVQIAGGYGNNEQFF
J: TRBJ2-1; D: TRBD2; V: TRBV27; CDR3: CASSFTSGRIFNEQFF
J: TRBJ2-4; D: TRBD1; V: TRBV6-5; CDR3: CASSYPGQARAKNIQYF
J: TRBJ2-6; D: TRBD2; V: TRBV7-8; CDR3: CASSLAGSGANVLTF
J: TRBJ2-1; D: TRBD2; V: TRBV20-1; CDR3: CSAVTSGAAGEQFF
J: TRBJ1-2; D: .; V: TRBV29-1; CDR3: CSGRDFYGYTF
J: TRBJ2-2; D: .; V: TRBV29-1; CDR3: CSVAQGGPLTGELFF
J: TRBJ2-1; D: .; V: TRBV29-1; CDR3: CSVDLGRRGDTGQFF
J: TRBJ1-1; D: TRBD1; V: TRBV28; CDR3: CASSRLRTGGEAFF
J: TRBJ2-1; D: TRBD2; V: TRBV11-1; CDR3: CASRRLADAYNEQFF
J: TRBJ2-5; D: TRBD1; V: TRBV20-1; CDR3: CSATYPGTEKETQYF
J: TRBJ2-5; D: .; V: TRBV9; CDR3: CASSGPGPAGRETQYF
J: TRBJ2-3; D: .; V: TRBV2; CDR3: CASNPSNTDTQYF
J: TRBJ2-1; D: TRBD2; V: TRBV12-3/TRBV12-4; CDR3: CATGLSGSSYNEQFF
J: TRBJ2-7; D: .; V: TRBV5-1; CDR3: CASKWGAGDPTYEQYF
J: TRBJ2-1; D: TRBD2; V: TRBV20-1; CDR3: CSARTLAAYNEQFF